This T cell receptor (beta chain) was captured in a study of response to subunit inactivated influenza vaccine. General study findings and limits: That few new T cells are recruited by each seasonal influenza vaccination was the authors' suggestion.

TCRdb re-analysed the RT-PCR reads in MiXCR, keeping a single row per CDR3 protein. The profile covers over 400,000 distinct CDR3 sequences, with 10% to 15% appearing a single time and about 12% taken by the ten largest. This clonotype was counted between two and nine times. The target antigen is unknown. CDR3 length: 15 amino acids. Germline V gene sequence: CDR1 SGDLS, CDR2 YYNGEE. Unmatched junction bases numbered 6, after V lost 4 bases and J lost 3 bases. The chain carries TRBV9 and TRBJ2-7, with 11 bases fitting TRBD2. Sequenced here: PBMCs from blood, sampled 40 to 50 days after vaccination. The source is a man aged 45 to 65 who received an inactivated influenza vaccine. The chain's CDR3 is CASSPRGTSGYEQYF. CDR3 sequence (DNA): TGTGCCAGCAGCCCAAGGGGGACTAGCGGCTACGAGCAGTACTTC.